This entry is about one T cell receptor (beta chain). The sample belongs to a study of blood T cell repertoires in COVID-19. CDR1 is MGHRA, CDR2 YSYEKL, per germline. Losses at the gene ends were 1 base for V and 4 bases for J; bases not matched to a gene: 7. This CDR3 region has 15 residues. The repertoire was sequenced with immunoSEQ multiplex PCR; TCRdb's copy has only in-frame clones and lacks some. The sample lists under 200,000 clones, 86% occurring once. The receptor comes from a woman aged 40 to 49 in a cohort exposed to, infected with or recovered from COVID-19 (not recorded which). V and J are TRBV4-1 and TRBJ2-7, with 7 nucleotides matching TRBD2. The material sequenced was PBMCs or T cells enriched from blood (not recorded which). The CDR3 DNA follows: TGCGCCAGCAGCCAAGTGGGCGGGGGTGGTTACGAGCAGTACTTC. This codes for CASSQVGGGGYEQYF.